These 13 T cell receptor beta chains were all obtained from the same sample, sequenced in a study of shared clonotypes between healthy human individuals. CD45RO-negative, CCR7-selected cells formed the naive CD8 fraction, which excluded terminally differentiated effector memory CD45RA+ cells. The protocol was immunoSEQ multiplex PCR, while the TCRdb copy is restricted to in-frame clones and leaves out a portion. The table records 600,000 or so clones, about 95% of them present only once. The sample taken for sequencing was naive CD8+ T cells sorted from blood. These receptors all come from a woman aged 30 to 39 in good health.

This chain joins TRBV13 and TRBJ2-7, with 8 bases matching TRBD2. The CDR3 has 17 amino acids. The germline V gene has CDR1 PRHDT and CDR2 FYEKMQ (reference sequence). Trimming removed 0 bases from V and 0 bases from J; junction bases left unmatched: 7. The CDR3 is CASSLGVGGTSSYEQYF. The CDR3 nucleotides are TGTGCCAGCAGCTTAGGCGTAGGAGGGACTAGCTCCTACGAGCAGTACTTC.

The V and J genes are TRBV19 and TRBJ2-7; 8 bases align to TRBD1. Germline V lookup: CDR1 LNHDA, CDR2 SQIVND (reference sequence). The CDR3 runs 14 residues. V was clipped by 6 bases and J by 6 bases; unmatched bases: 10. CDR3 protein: CASRSGQGLGEQYF. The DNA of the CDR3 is TGTGCCAGTAGGAGCGGACAGGGATTAGGCGAGCAGTACTTC.

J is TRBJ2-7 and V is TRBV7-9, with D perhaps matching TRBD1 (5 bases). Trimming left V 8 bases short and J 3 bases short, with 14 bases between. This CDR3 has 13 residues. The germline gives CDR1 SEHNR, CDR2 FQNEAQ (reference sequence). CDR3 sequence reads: CASGGPGIYEQYF. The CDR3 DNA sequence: TGTGCCAGCGGCGGTCCAGGGATCTACGAGCAGTACTTC. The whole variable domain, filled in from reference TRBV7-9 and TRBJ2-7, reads DTGVSQNPRHKITKRGQNVTFRCDPISEHNRLYWYRQTLGQGPEFLTYFQNEAQLEKSRLLSDRFSAERPKGSFSTLEIQRTEQGDSAMYLCASGGPGIYEQYFGPGTRLTVT.

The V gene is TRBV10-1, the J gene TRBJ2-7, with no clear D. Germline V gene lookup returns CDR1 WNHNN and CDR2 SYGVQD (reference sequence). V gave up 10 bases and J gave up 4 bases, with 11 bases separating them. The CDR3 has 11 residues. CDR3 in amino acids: CATSTGYEQYF. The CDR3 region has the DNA TGCGCCACTTCTACGGGTTACGAGCAGTACTTC.

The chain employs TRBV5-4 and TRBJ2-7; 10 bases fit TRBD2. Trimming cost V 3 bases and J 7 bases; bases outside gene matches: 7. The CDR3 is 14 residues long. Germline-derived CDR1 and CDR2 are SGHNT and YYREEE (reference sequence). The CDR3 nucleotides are TGTGCCAGCAGCTCCGGGACTAGCGACACAGAGCAGTACTTC. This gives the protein CASSSGTSDTEQYF.

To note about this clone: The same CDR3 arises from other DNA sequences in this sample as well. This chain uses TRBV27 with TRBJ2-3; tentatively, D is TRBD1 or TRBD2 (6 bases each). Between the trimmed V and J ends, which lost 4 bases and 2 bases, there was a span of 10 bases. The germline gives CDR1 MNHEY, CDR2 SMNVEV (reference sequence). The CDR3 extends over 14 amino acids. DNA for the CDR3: TGTGCCAGCAGTTGGGGGGCAGACACAGATACGCAGTATTTT. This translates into CASSWGADTDTQYF.

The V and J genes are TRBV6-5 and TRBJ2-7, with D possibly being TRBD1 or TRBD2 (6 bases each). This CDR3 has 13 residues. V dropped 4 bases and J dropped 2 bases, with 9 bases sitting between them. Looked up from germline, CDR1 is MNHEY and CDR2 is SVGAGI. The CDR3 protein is CASSWGAPYEQYF. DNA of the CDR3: TGTGCCAGCAGTTGGGGGGCCCCCTACGAGCAGTACTTC.

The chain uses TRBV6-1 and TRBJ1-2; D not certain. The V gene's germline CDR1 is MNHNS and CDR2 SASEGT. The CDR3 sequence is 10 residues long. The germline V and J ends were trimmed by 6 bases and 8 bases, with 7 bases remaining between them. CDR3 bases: TGTGCCAGCAGGAATGAAGGCTACACCTTC. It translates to CASRNEGYTF.

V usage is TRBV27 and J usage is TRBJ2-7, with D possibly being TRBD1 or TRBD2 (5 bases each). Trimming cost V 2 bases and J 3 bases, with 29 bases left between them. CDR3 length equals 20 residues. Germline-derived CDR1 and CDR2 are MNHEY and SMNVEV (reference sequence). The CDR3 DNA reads TGTGCCAGCAGTTTACCGACTCCTCCCGGGACCGACGACGGCATCTACGAGCAGTACTTC. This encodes CASSLPTPPGTDDGIYEQYF.

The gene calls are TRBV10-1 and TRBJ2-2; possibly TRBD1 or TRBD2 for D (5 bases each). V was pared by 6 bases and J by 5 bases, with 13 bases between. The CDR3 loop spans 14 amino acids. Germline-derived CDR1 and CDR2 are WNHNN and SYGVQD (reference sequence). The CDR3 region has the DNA TGCGCCAGCAGCCGGGACGCCCCGACCGGGGAGCTGTTTTTT. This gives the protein CASSRDAPTGELFF.

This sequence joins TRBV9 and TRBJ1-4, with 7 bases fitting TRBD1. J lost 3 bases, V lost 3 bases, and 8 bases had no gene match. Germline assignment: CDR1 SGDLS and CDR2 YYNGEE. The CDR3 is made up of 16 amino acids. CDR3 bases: TGTGCCAGCAGCGGAGTTTCCGGGACAGCTAATGAAAAACTGTTTTTT. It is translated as CASSGVSGTANEKLFF.

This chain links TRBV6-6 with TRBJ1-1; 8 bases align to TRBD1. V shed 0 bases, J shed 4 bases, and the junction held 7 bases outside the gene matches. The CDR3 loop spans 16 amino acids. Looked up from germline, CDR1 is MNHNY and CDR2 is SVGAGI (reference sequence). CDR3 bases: TGTGCCAGCAGTTACTCGTTGCAGGGGGCGCCCACTGAAGCTTTCTTT. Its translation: CASSYSLQGAPTEAFF.

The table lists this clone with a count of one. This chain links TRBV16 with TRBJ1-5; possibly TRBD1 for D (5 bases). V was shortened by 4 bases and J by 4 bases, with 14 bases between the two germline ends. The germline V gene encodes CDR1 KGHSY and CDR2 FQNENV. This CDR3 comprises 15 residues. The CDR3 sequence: CASSPGTGGNQPQHF. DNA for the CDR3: TGTGCCAGCAGCCCCGGGACGGGGGGAAATCAGCCCCAGCATTTT.